Presented here are 7 T cell receptor beta chains from one specimen sequenced in a study of OX40 agonist ivuxolimab in advanced cancers. Sequencing used immunoSEQ multiplex PCR; TCRdb keeps in-frame clones, though not all of them. The sample includes about 100,000 clones, more than 85% seen only once; the top ten take around 0.7%. Sequenced here: CD4+ or CD8+ T cells sorted from blood, sampled in a trial of the OX40 agonist ivuxolimab. Receptor source: an adult with an advanced solid tumor such as melanoma, head and neck, liver or kidney cancer.

This chain joins TRBV19 and TRBJ1-1; D is perhaps TRBD1 (5 bases). This CDR3 region has 13 residues. CDR1 and CDR2 from the germline V gene are LNHDA and SQIVND (reference sequence). The ends were cut back, 7 bases at V and 0 bases at J, with 9 bases in the middle. The CDR3 DNA reads as TGTGCCAGTAAGCGACAGTTGAACACTGAAGCTTTCTTT. It encodes CASKRQLNTEAFF.

The chain is built from TRBV7-3 and TRBJ2-5; the D gene is possibly TRBD2 (6 bases). The CDR3 is 14 amino acids. Trimming stripped 5 bases from V and 5 bases from J, with 15 bases between. Germline V gives CDR1 SGHTA, CDR2 FQGTGA. As DNA, the CDR3 is TGTGCCAGCAGCCCCACTCGGGGGAGTGAGACCCAGTACTTC. It specifies CASSPTRGSETQYF. The full variable domain, in which reference TRBV7-3 and TRBJ2-5 provide the parts outside the CDR3, is GAGVSQTPSNKVTEKGKYVELRCDPISGHTALYWYRQSLGQGPEFLIYFQGTGAADDSGLPNDRFFAVRPEGSVSTLKIQRTERGDSAVYLCASSPTRGSETQYFGPGTRLLVL.

The gene calls are TRBV19 and TRBJ2-5; 7 nucleotides align to TRBD2. Looked up from germline, CDR1 is LNHDA and CDR2 is SQIVND (reference sequence). CDR3 length equals 15 residues. Trimming at V came to 6 bases and at J to 3 bases, leaving 10 bases not matched to a gene. The CDR3 coding sequence is TGTGCCAGTAGAAGGGGATGGCGGGGGAAAGAGACCCAGTACTTC. It codes for CASRRGWRGKETQYF.

The CDR3 coding sequence is TGTGCCAGCAGCTCCTCCGGGACAGGGGGAAACTATGGCTACACCTTC. Its protein product is CASSSSGTGGNYGYTF. The chain carries TRBV13 and TRBJ1-2; the match to TRBD1 covers 11 bases. Germline CDR1 and CDR2: PRHDT and FYEKMQ (reference sequence). The junction had 6 bases not matched to a gene; V was cut back by 4 bases and J by 2 bases. There are 16 residues in the CDR3.

V usage is TRBV15 and J usage is TRBJ2-1; 9 nucleotides line up with TRBD2. This CDR3 is built from 16 residues. The germline CDR1 and CDR2 sequences are LNHNV and YYDKDF (reference sequence). J gave up 9 bases and V 5 bases, and 14 bases lay outside the gene matches. This CDR3 reads CATSPPPAGGPSEQFF. The CDR3 DNA reads as TGTGCCACCAGCCCCCCTCCCGCGGGGGGGCCGTCTGAGCAGTTCTTC.

This sequence joins TRBV27 and TRBJ2-3; 8 positions match TRBD1. The V gene end was trimmed by 7 bases and the J gene end by 1 base; junction bases not matched to a gene: 10. Germline CDR1 MNHEY, CDR2 SMNVEV (reference sequence). The CDR3 runs to 16 residues. CDR3 in DNA: TGTGCCAGCAAGACCTATCCGGGACAGGGCACAGATACGCAGTATTTT. Its protein product is CASKTYPGQGTDTQYF.

This clone was counted between two and nine times. V and J are TRBV5-4 and TRBJ1-2, with D maybe TRBD1 (6 bases). Trimming took off 4 bases at V and 3 bases at J, with 10 bases between the two ends. This CDR3 region has 13 residues. Germline V lookup: CDR1 SGHNT, CDR2 YYREEE (reference sequence). The CDR3 protein is CASSVDSYYGYTF. The CDR3, as DNA: TGTGCCAGCAGCGTGGACAGTTACTATGGCTACACCTTC.